The 24 T cell receptor beta chains listed next were all sequenced from one sample in a study of T cells in Graves' hyperthyroidism and ophthalmopathy. RNA transcripts were the template for amplifying TCR beta CDR3 regions. RT-PCR in the first round (using the HTBI primer set) targeted the TCR CDR3. MiXCR, applied by TCRdb to the multiplex PCR reads, yields one record per CDR3 protein. The repertoire holds about 260,000 distinct CDR3 sequences, with approximately 23% as singletons. The material sequenced was blood. The origin of the receptors is a young man with Graves' ophthalmopathy.

Written as DNA, the CDR3 is TGTGCCTGGAGTCCTCCCGGAAACGGGGACATTCAGTACTTC. It encodes CAWSPPGNGDIQYF. The chain recombines TRBV30 with TRBJ2-4; tentative D call: TRBD2 (5 bases). Germline loops: CDR1 GTSNPN, CDR2 SVGIG (reference sequence). V shed 2 bases and J shed 8 bases, with 16 bases lying between them. The length of the CDR3 is 14 residues.

This clonotype came up a few times. The V call is TRBV14, the J call TRBJ2-7; TRBD2 matches 14 bases. Trimming removed 1 base from V and 5 bases from J; junction bases left unmatched: 4. The CDR3 is made up of 16 amino acids. Per the germline V gene, CDR1 is SGHDN and CDR2 is FVKESK. The DNA for the CDR3 is TGTGCCAGCAGCCAAGCCGCGGGACTAGCGGGAGACGAGCAGTACTTC. Protein product: CASSQAAGLAGDEQYF. Variable domain in full (rest from reference TRBV14 and TRBJ2-7): EAGVTQFPSHSVIEKGQTVTLRCDPISGHDNLYWYRRVMGKEIKFLLHFVKESKQDESGMPNNRFLAERTGGTYSTLKVQPAELEDSGVYFCASSQAAGLAGDEQYFGPGTRLTVT.

This clonotype was observed at least ten times. The chain recombines TRBV7-2 with TRBJ1-5; D ambiguous. The CDR3 extends over 15 amino acids. V lost 7 bases, J lost 0 bases, and 13 bases lay in between. The germline gives CDR1 SGHTA, CDR2 FQGNSA. The DNA for the CDR3 is TGTGCCAGCAAGCCCTCCCTCTATAGCAATCAGCCCCAGCATTTT. It specifies CASKPSLYSNQPQHF. Based on the CDR3 plus reference TRBV7-2 and TRBJ1-5, the full variable domain is GAGVSQSPSNKVTEKGKDVELRCDPISGHTALYWYRQSLGQGLEFLIYFQGNSAPDKSGLPSDRFSAERTGGSVSTLTIQRTQQEDSAVYLCASKPSLYSNQPQHFGDGTRLSIL.

This clonotype was recorded many times. The chain's CDR3 is CASSLYSGRAAYNEQFF. The CDR3 DNA reads as TGTGCCAGCAGCTTATACAGCGGGAGGGCCGCCTACAATGAGCAGTTCTTC. This chain connects TRBV3-1 to TRBJ2-1, with 10 positions matching TRBD2. CDR1 and CDR2 from the germline V gene are LGHDT and YNNKEL (reference sequence). Trimming took 5 bases from V and 2 from J; bases not matched to a gene: 9. This CDR3 comprises 17 residues.

This clonotype was seen at least ten times. The rearrangement uses TRBV28 and TRBJ2-5, with D uncertain. V lost 5 bases and J 2 bases, leaving 12 bases between the germline ends. This CDR3 contains 14 residues. Germline V CDR1 and CDR2: MDHEN, SYDVKM. CDR3 sequence: CASSITALQETQYF. CDR3 DNA: TGTGCCAGCAGTATAACAGCTTTGCAAGAGACCCAGTACTTC. The variable domain in full, with the rest retrieved from reference TRBV28 and TRBJ2-5, is DVKVTQSSRYLVKRTGEKVFLECVQDMDHENMFWYRQDPGLGLRLIYFSYDVKMKEKGDIPEGYSVSREKKERFSLILESASTNQTSMYLCASSITALQETQYFGPGTRLLVL.

V is TRBV20-1 and J is TRBJ1-1; no firm D call. Germline V CDR1 and CDR2: DFQATT, SNEGSKA (reference sequence). CDR3 length: 14 amino acids. V shed 0 bases and J shed 1 base, with 9 bases lying between them. CDR3 residues: CSARDPRRNTEAFF. CDR3 DNA sequence: TGCAGTGCTAGAGACCCGAGGAGGAACACTGAAGCTTTCTTT.

This rearrangement joins TRBV19 to TRBJ2-7; no firm D call. This CDR3 spans 13 amino acids. Germline lookup yields CDR1 LNHDA and CDR2 SQIVND (reference sequence). V gave up 6 bases and J gave up 2 bases, with 11 bases separating them. Here the CDR3 reads CASSIRTAYEQYF. As DNA, the CDR3 is TGTGCCAGTAGCATCCGTACAGCCTACGAGCAGTACTTC.

About this clonotype itself: This may stem from a read error, because a much larger clone lies one nucleotide away. The rearrangement uses TRBV3-1 and TRBJ2-1; tentatively, D is TRBD1 (6 bases). Between the trimmed V and J ends, which lost 3 bases and 6 bases, there was a span of 15 bases. Germline assignment: CDR1 LGHDT and CDR2 YNNKEL (reference sequence). This CDR3 has 15 amino acids. CDR3 sequence: CASSQTLGQCNEQFF. The CDR3 bases are TGTGCCAGCAGCCAGACACTTGGACAGTGCAATGAGCAGTTCTTC.

This clonotype came up a few times. The chain joins TRBV6-1 to TRBJ2-7; 7 bases line up with TRBD2. Losses at the gene ends were 5 bases for V and 4 bases for J; bases not matched to a gene: 11. The CDR3 sequence is 15 residues long. Germline CDR1 reads MNHNS; CDR2 reads SASEGT. CDR3 bases: TGTGCCAGCAGTTCGCAGGCTGGCGGGAGTTACGAGCAGTACTTC. It is translated as CASSSQAGGSYEQYF.

The V gene is TRBV2, the J gene TRBJ2-3; D remains unclear. The CDR3 length is 17 residues. The germline V gene encodes CDR1 SNHLY and CDR2 FYNNEI. V was cut by 3 bases and J by 0 bases, with 16 bases left in between. CDR3 residues: CASSDFEINPSTDTQYF. The DNA of the CDR3 is TGTGCCAGCAGTGACTTTGAGATTAACCCCAGCACAGATACGCAGTATTTT. The entire variable domain, with the rest obtained from reference TRBV2 and TRBJ2-3, is as follows: EPEVTQTPSHQVTQMGQEVILRCVPISNHLYFYWYRQILGQKVEFLVSFYNNEISEKSEIFDDQFSVERPDGSNFTLKIRSTKLEDSAMYFCASSDFEINPSTDTQYFGPGTRLTVL.

The sample holds many counts of this clonotype. V and J are TRBV20-1 and TRBJ1-5; possible D gene TRBD1, 6 bases. Germline CDR1 and CDR2: DFQATT and SNEGSKA (reference sequence). Trimming removed 3 bases at V and 7 bases at J, with 13 bases between. The CDR3 extends over 13 amino acids. CDR3 residues: CSARSGVGQPQHF. DNA for the CDR3: TGCAGTGCTAGGTCAGGGGTAGGGCAGCCCCAGCATTTT.

This clonotype was seen more than once but under ten times. The rearrangement uses TRBV19 and TRBJ2-3; tentatively, D is TRBD1 or TRBD2 (6 bases each). Per germline, CDR1 LNHDA and CDR2 SQIVND (reference sequence). The CDR3 runs to 16 residues. The V end lost 7 bases, the J end lost 2 bases, and 19 bases lay between the germline ends. CDR3 amino acids: CASTPTRGTNTDTQYF. CDR3 coding DNA: TGTGCCAGTACCCCGACTAGGGGGACGAACACAGATACGCAGTATTTT.

This clonotype was counted only a few times. The chain is built from TRBV12-5 and TRBJ2-7, with TRBD1 matching over 8 bases. CDR1 is LGHNT and CDR2 is FRNRAP in the germline V gene. This CDR3 region has 17 residues. J gave up 6 bases and V 5 bases, and 18 bases lay outside the gene matches. The CDR3 reads CASGADTGTGLGLEQYF. Written as DNA, the CDR3 is TGTGCTAGTGGTGCTGACACCGGGACAGGACTGGGGCTCGAGCAGTACTTC.

The chain has TRBV6-1 and TRBJ2-1, with TRBD2 matching over 13 bases. The CDR3 runs to 15 residues. V shed 6 bases, J shed 8 bases, and the junction held 7 bases outside the gene matches. Germline V CDR1 and CDR2: MNHNS, SASEGT. CDR3 nucleotide sequence: TGTGCCAGCAGCCCTGGGACTAGCGGGATCGATGAGCAGTTCTTC. It codes for CASSPGTSGIDEQFF.

The chain links TRBV5-1 to TRBJ1-1; 8 nucleotides align to TRBD1. Germline trimming cut 5 bases from V and 5 bases from J; bases unmatched to any gene: 5. CDR3 length equals 13 residues. CDR1 and CDR2 (germline): SGHRS, YFSETQ. CDR3 nucleotides: TGCGCCAGCAGTGCAGGGGGCGAGACTGAAGCTTTCTTT. Residues: CASSAGGETEAFF.

This chain joins TRBV12-5 and TRBJ2-5; TRBD1 agrees at 10 bases. V shed 4 bases and J 1 base; nucleotides not matched to a gene: 6. The length of the CDR3 is 16 residues. In germline, CDR1 is LGHNT, CDR2 FRNRAP. CDR3 amino acids: CASGSGTGVIQETQYF. The CDR3, as DNA: TGTGCTAGTGGTTCCGGGACAGGGGTAATCCAAGAGACCCAGTACTTC.

V usage is TRBV3-1 and J usage is TRBJ2-7, with TRBD2 matching 7 bases. In germline, CDR1 is LGHDT, CDR2 YNNKEL (reference sequence). The CDR3 runs 17 residues. The J segment lost 3 bases and the V segment lost 0 bases, leaving 11 bases of the junction unmatched. CDR3 in amino acids: CASSQDLSGRANYEQYF. CDR3 bases: TGTGCCAGCAGCCAAGACCTCTCTGGGAGGGCGAACTACGAGCAGTACTTC.

The table lists this clonotype with many counts. V and J are TRBV11-2 and TRBJ2-5; D is unclear. Trimming cost V 5 bases and J 4 bases, with 11 bases left between them. Germline CDR1 reads SGHAT; CDR2 reads FQNNGV. The CDR3 contains 13 residues. This CDR3 is CASSTDPRETQYF. The CDR3 DNA reads as TGTGCCAGCAGCACCGACCCCCGAGAGACCCAGTACTTC.

About this clonotype: One end of the junction varies from germline; a read error may be responsible. The chain has TRBV7-2 and TRBJ1-1, with D possibly matching TRBD1 (5 bases). The CDR3 contains 16 residues. The germline V gene encodes CDR1 SGHTA and CDR2 FQGNSA. The CDR3, as DNA: TGTGCCAGCAACTTAGTTGCGGGGGGGATGAACACTGAAGCTTTCTTT. This encodes CASNLVAGGMNTEAFF.

This clonotype has ten or more counts. This sequence joins TRBV11-3 and TRBJ2-1, with 8 bases that match TRBD2. Germline CDR1 is SGHNT and CDR2 is YENEEA. The CDR3 contains 18 residues. With 1 base clipped from V and 0 bases from J, the junction kept 8 bases outside the gene matches. This CDR3 reads CASSLGPGLGSSYNEQFF. CDR3 DNA sequence: TGTGCCAGCAGCTTAGGACCGGGACTAGGTAGCTCCTACAATGAGCAGTTCTTC.

This chain connects TRBV6-1 to TRBJ1-2, with 10 bases aligning to TRBD1. Germline CDR1 reads MNHNS; CDR2 reads SASEGT. The CDR3 spans 13 residues. V lost 6 bases to trimming and J lost 4 bases; unmatched junction nucleotides: 2. CDR3 sequence (DNA): TGTGCCAGCAGGGACAGGGGGGTCTATGGCTACACCTTC. Its protein is CASRDRGVYGYTF.

The V and J genes are TRBV6-1 and TRBJ2-7, with D perhaps TRBD2 (6 bases). The CDR3 covers 13 residues. V was clipped by 8 bases and J by 5 bases, with 16 bases between them. Germline V gene data show CDR1 as MNHNS and CDR2 as SASEGT. The CDR3 is CASSWGDGNEQYF. The CDR3 DNA follows: TGTGCCAGCTCCTGGGGGGATGGAAACGAGCAGTACTTC.

The chain combines TRBV7-3 with TRBJ2-3, with TRBD2 matching 8 bases. The junction had 8 bases not matched to a gene; V was cut back by 0 bases and J by 0 bases. This CDR3 comprises 18 residues. Germline loops: CDR1 SGHTA, CDR2 FQGTGA. The CDR3 region is CASSLTSSGSSSTDTQYF. The CDR3 DNA reads TGTGCCAGCAGCTTAACGTCTAGCGGGTCTTCTAGCACAGATACGCAGTATTTT.

This clonotype was found a few times. This chain links TRBV24-1 with TRBJ1-1, with 7 positions matching TRBD1. The germline CDR1 and CDR2 sequences are KGHDR and SFDVKD. The CDR3 consists of 14 residues. V shed 7 bases and J 3 bases; nucleotides not matched to a gene: 7. The CDR3 DNA is TGTGCCACCAGAGGAGACAGGGCGGACACTGAAGCTTTCTTT. This translates into CATRGDRADTEAFF.